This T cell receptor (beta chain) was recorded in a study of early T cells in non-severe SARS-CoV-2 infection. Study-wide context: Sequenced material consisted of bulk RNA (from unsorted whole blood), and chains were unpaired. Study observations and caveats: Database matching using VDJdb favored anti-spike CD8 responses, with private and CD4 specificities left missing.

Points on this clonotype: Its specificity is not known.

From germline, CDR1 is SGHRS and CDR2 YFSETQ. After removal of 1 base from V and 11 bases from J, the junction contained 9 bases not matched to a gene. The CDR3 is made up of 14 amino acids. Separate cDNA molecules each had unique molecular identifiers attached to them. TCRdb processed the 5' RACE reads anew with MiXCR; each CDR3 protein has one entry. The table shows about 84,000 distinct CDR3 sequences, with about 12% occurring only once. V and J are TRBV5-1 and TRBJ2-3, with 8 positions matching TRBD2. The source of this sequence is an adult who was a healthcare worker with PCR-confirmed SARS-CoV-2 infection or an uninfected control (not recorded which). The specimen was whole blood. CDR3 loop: CASSLSETSVMQYF. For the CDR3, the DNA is TGCGCCAGCAGCTTGAGTGAGACTAGCGTAATGCAGTATTTT. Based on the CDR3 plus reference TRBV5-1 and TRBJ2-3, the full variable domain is KAGVTQTPRYLIKTRGQQVTLSCSPISGHRSVSWYQQTPGQGLQFLFEYFSETQRNKGNFPGRFSGRQFSNSRSEMNVSTLELGDSALYLCASSLSETSVMQYFGPGTRLTVL.